The 17 T cell receptor beta chains given below trace back to one sample, sequenced in a study of blood T cell repertoires in COVID-19 (dated by TCRdb to 2020 to 2022). Library creation used the immunoSEQ multiplex PCR assay. The clones in this table, taken by TCRdb from immuneACCESS, are in-frame only. Not every clone is retained; where verified, under half of the shortfall comes from an unresolved V gene, and the cause of the rest is unknown. The sample table records some 350,000 clones; 80% to 90% of these occur just once. About 5.2% of the sample is held by the ten biggest clonotypes. The sample comprised PBMCs or T cells enriched from blood (not recorded which). The receptors derive from a woman younger than 45 who had recovered from COVID-19.

The rearrangement uses TRBV13 and TRBJ2-7; TRBD1 matches 10 bases. V lost 5 bases, J lost 7 bases, and 8 bases stayed unmatched. Germline V gene lookup returns CDR1 PRHDT and CDR2 FYEKMQ (reference sequence). This CDR3 has 14 amino acids. Here the CDR3 DNA reads TGTGCCAGCAGCCGCGGACAGGGGGTTGGGGAGCAGTACTTC. It is translated as CASSRGQGVGEQYF.

This clone was found once. The chain links TRBV18 to TRBJ1-6; no reliable D call. Germline lookup yields CDR1 KGHSH and CDR2 LQKENI. The CDR3 loop spans 14 amino acids. Between the trimmed V and J ends, which lost 0 bases and 7 bases, there was a span of 7 bases. The CDR3 spells CASSPPRVNSPLHF. The CDR3 DNA is TGTGCCAGCTCACCACCGAGGGTCAATTCACCCCTCCACTTT.

V gene TRBV11-3 combines with J gene TRBJ1-1, with 9 bases aligning to TRBD1. The CDR3 length is 13 residues. The germline V gene has CDR1 SGHNT and CDR2 YENEEA. V trimming: 5 bases; J trimming: 7 bases; junction bases outside the gene matches: 5. The CDR3 loop is CASSPETGGEAFF. The DNA of the CDR3 is TGTGCCAGCAGCCCCGAGACAGGGGGTGAAGCTTTCTTT.

The table lists this clone with a count of one. V usage is TRBV11-2 and J usage is TRBJ2-6; TRBD1 aligns across 7 bases. The CDR3 consists of 16 residues. Germline values: CDR1 SGHAT, CDR2 FQNNGV. With V trimmed by 1 base and J by 2 bases, 2 bases remained unmatched. The CDR3 region is CASSLGRGPGANVLTF. In DNA, the CDR3 is TGTGCCAGCAGCTTAGGTAGGGGGCCTGGGGCCAACGTCCTGACTTTC.

In regard to this clone: The same CDR3 can be traced to other DNA sequences in this sample. V gene TRBV24-1 combines with J gene TRBJ1-2, with TRBD1 matching over 9 bases. CDR1 is KGHDR and CDR2 is SFDVKD in the germline V gene. Unmatched junction bases numbered 3, after V lost 4 bases and J lost 1 base. The CDR3 runs to 15 residues. The CDR3 region is CATSDSGQGNYGYTF. The DNA for the CDR3 is TGTGCCACCAGTGACTCGGGACAGGGTAACTATGGCTACACCTTC.

The chain is built from TRBV7-2 and TRBJ1-5, with D hard to call. V was trimmed by 1 base and J by 0 bases, leaving 4 bases between them. This CDR3 has 14 amino acids. The germline V gene encodes CDR1 SGHTA and CDR2 FQGNSA. The chain's CDR3 is CASSLGHSNQPQHF. The CDR3, as DNA: TGTGCCAGCAGCTTAGGTCATAGCAATCAGCCCCAGCATTTT.

The sample holds a few counts of this clone. As DNA, the CDR3 is TGTGCCAGTAGTATAGCCGGACGGGGAGGCAATCAGCCCCAGCATTTT. It codes for CASSIAGRGGNQPQHF. This sequence joins TRBV19 and TRBJ1-5; D is unresolved. The CDR3 extends over 16 amino acids. The ends were cut back, 1 base at V and 2 bases at J, with 12 bases in the middle. The germline CDR1 and CDR2 sequences are LNHDA and SQIVND (reference sequence).

V gene TRBV18 combines with J gene TRBJ2-3, with 13 positions matching TRBD2. The CDR3 consists of 20 residues. Trimming cost V 6 bases and J 6 bases; bases outside gene matches: 21. Per the germline V gene, CDR1 is KGHSH and CDR2 is LQKENI. The chain's CDR3 is CASSAFLGTSGDRMSDTQYF. For the CDR3, the DNA is TGTGCCAGCTCGGCATTCCTGGGGACTAGCGGGGACCGCATGTCGGATACGCAGTATTTT.

The J gene is TRBJ1-4, the V gene TRBV2, with a possible D match to TRBD1 (6 bases). Trimming cost V 6 bases and J 3 bases, with 11 bases left between them. CDR3 length: 14 amino acids. Germline assignment: CDR1 SNHLY and CDR2 FYNNEI. CDR3: CASSNRVANEKLFF. In DNA, the CDR3 is TGTGCCAGCAGCAACAGGGTGGCTAATGAAAAACTGTTTTTT.

Here the CDR3 DNA reads TGTGCCAGCAGCCAAGACAGGGTTGGCTACACCTTC. This encodes CASSQDRVGYTF. This chain joins TRBV3-1 (or the pseudogene TRBV3-2) and TRBJ1-2, with a weak D call TRBD1 (5 bases). V shed 0 bases and J shed 7 bases, with 6 bases lying between them. The CDR3 is 12 residues long. The germline V gene has CDR1 LGHDT and CDR2 YNNKEL (reference sequence).

V and J are TRBV2 and TRBJ2-1; D uncertain. The ends were cut back, 1 base at V and 0 bases at J, with 7 bases in the middle. The CDR3 extends over 15 amino acids. Germline CDR1 SNHLY, CDR2 FYNNEI. The CDR3 is CASSEEASSYNEQFF. The CDR3 DNA sequence: TGTGCCAGCAGTGAAGAGGCTAGCTCCTACAATGAGCAGTTCTTC. Drawing the rest from reference TRBV2 and TRBJ2-1, the complete variable domain is EPEVTQTPSHQVTQMGQEVILRCVPISNHLYFYWYRQILGQKVEFLVSFYNNEISEKSEIFDDQFSVERPDGSNFTLKIRSTKLEDSAMYFCASSEEASSYNEQFFGPGTRLTVL.

CDR3 sequence reads: CASRGLPTGEQYF. DNA for the CDR3: TGCGCCAGCAGGGGACTCCCAACGGGCGAGCAGTACTTC. The chain couples TRBV5-1 to TRBJ2-7; a possible D gene is TRBD2 (6 bases). The CDR3 loop spans 13 amino acids. Trimming cost V 5 bases and J 6 bases, with 15 bases left between them. Germline V CDR1 and CDR2: SGHRS, YFSETQ.

The V call is TRBV7-2, the J call TRBJ1-5; D is perhaps TRBD1 (6 bases). Germline CDR1 is SGHTA and CDR2 is FQGNSA. The V and J ends lost 5 bases and 1 base respectively, with 12 bases between them. This CDR3 comprises 15 residues. This CDR3 reads CASSPGAGSNQPQHF. CDR3 coding DNA: TGTGCCAGCAGCCCAGGGGCAGGGAGCAATCAGCCCCAGCATTTT. The complete variable domain, with remaining parts taken from reference TRBV7-2 and TRBJ1-5, reads GAGVSQSPSNKVTEKGKDVELRCDPISGHTALYWYRQSLGQGLEFLIYFQGNSAPDKSGLPSDRFSAERTGGSVSTLTIQRTQQEDSAVYLCASSPGAGSNQPQHFGDGTRLSIL.

The chain is built from TRBV23-1 and TRBJ2-1; D perhaps matches TRBD2 (5 bases). TRBV23-1 is an ORF, with its function uncertain. CDR3 size: 18 residues. Trimming took off 0 bases at V and 4 bases at J, with 19 bases between the two ends. In nucleotides, the CDR3 is TGCGCCAGCAGTCAATCGACTACTCCCGGAAGCCCGTACAATGAGCAGTTCTTC. Translation: CASSQSTTPGSPYNEQFF.

The chain combines TRBV28 with TRBJ1-1; the D gene is possibly TRBD1 (5 bases). This CDR3 region has 13 residues. Germline CDR1 is MDHEN and CDR2 is SYDVKM. Trimming stripped 4 bases from V and 5 bases from J, with 11 bases between. The CDR3 spells CASSSGGKTEAFF. The CDR3 bases are TGTGCCAGCAGTTCCGGGGGGAAAACTGAAGCTTTCTTT.

The CDR3 coding sequence is TGTGCCAGCAGCCAAGCACCGACTAGCGGGGGGGCGGAGGCAGATACGCAGTATTTT. Amino acids: CASSQAPTSGGAEADTQYF. The rearrangement links TRBV3-1 (or the pseudogene TRBV3-2) to TRBJ2-3, with 14 bases fitting TRBD2. CDR3 size: 19 residues. The V gene's germline CDR1 is LGHDT and CDR2 YNNKEL (reference sequence). The J segment lost 4 bases and the V segment lost 1 base, leaving 10 bases of the junction unmatched.

This chain connects TRBV30 to TRBJ1-4; D is undetermined. Trimming stripped 4 bases from V and 0 bases from J, with 9 bases between. The germline CDR1 and CDR2 sequences are GTSNPN and SVGIG (reference sequence). The CDR3 runs 14 residues. DNA for the CDR3: TGTGCCTGGACGCGGGGAGCAACTAATGAAAAACTGTTTTTT. Protein product: CAWTRGATNEKLFF.